A selection of T cell receptor beta chains follows, all from one sample in a study of blood T cells in healthy people across ages. TCRdb passed the 5' RACE reads through MiXCR, listing each CDR3 protein once. The sample has about 690,000 distinct CDR3 sequences, around 38% seen once. The sequenced sample consisted of blood. Receptors were obtained from an elderly man in good health. The CDR3 runs from the conserved cysteine through the conserved F or W. Where a row states a size, it is once, few, many or the class of an expanded clone; other rows omit it.

v_call	clone_size	j_call	cdr3_aa
TRBV28	-	TRBJ2-4	CASSFPQGAVAKNIQYF
TRBV5-1	-	TRBJ2-1	CASSLGAGGDGNEQFF
TRBV24-1	few	TRBJ2-5	CATSDQRHPAQETQYF
TRBV25-1	many	TRBJ2-5	CASSEAQGWAETQYF
TRBV4-3	many	TRBJ2-1	CASSPGLYNEQFF
TRBV6-2/TRBV6-3	-	TRBJ2-1	CASSPLEYEQFF
TRBV9	few	TRBJ2-5	CASSVEPLALETQYF
TRBV3-1	few	TRBJ2-7	CASSQGQGGSEQYF
TRBV6-2/TRBV6-3	many	TRBJ2-3	CASSYSSRGHGTQYF
TRBV5-1	-	TRBJ2-1	CASSLVGVPYNEQFF
TRBV12-3/TRBV12-4	-	TRBJ1-4	CASFEAYNEKLFF
TRBV25-1	-	TRBJ1-4	CASSGTRGREKLFF
TRBV7-2	-	-	CASRFGLAGPTNIQYF
TRBV6-2/TRBV6-3	-	TRBJ2-1	CASSSLAGGGEQFF
TRBV7-9	-	TRBJ2-5	CASSLVTGSETQYF